Following are 27 T cell receptor beta chains from one sample sequenced in a study of T cell changes during pregnancy in multiple sclerosis (dated by TCRdb to between 2019 and 2020). The library came from the immunoSEQ multiplex PCR assay. Drawn from immuneACCESS, this table holds only the in-frame rearrangements with V and J called that TCRdb kept. Clones are partly lost; checked studies trace under half to an unresolved V gene and leave the rest unexplained. Across this sample there are roughly 40,000 clones, with about 92% seen only once. The ten largest account for 10% to 15% of the sample. The specimen was CD8+ T cells from peripheral blood mononuclear cells, collected in the first trimester of pregnancy. These receptors originate from a female donor with multiple sclerosis, enrolled in a pregnancy study.

This clone was seen only a few times. The rearrangement joins TRBV30 to TRBJ1-2; no firm D call. Trimming took off 5 bases at V and 4 bases at J, with 17 bases between the two ends. Germline CDR1 is GTSNPN and CDR2 is SVGIG (reference sequence). This CDR3 has 14 amino acids. Here the CDR3 DNA reads TGTGCCTGGTCCCTATTGGGCCCGCGCTATGGCTACACCTTC. It specifies CAWSLLGPRYGYTF.

The chain uses TRBV10-1 and TRBJ1-5; D might be TRBD1 (5 bases). Germline CDR1 reads WNHNN; CDR2 reads SYGVQD (reference sequence). V lost 7 bases, J lost 4 bases, and 8 bases lay in between. The length of the CDR3 is 12 residues. The CDR3 here is CASTRGNQPQHF. The CDR3 nucleotides are TGCGCCAGCACAAGGGGTAATCAGCCCCAGCATTTT.

This chain joins TRBV11-1 and TRBJ2-2; perhaps TRBD2 as D (6 bases). The germline V gene encodes CDR1 SGHAT and CDR2 FQDESV (reference sequence). The CDR3 is 14 residues long. The V end was cut by 5 bases, the J end by 3 bases, with 10 bases between. CDR3 DNA: TGTGCCAGCAGCCCACGGGAGCACACCGGGGAGCTGTTTTTT. Amino acids: CASSPREHTGELFF.

The chain couples TRBV4-2 to TRBJ2-7, with D unresolved. V lost 5 bases and J lost 2, with 10 bases in between. The CDR3 runs to 13 residues. Germline values: CDR1 LGHNA, CDR2 YNFKEQ. The CDR3 DNA follows: TGTGCCAGCAGCACATCTGAGGCCTACGAGCAGTACTTC. As protein: CASSTSEAYEQYF.

The chain combines TRBV29-1 with TRBJ2-7, with 7 bases aligning to TRBD1. The trim removed 1 base at V and 2 bases at J, leaving 2 bases unmatched. The CDR3 sequence is 13 residues long. Germline-derived CDR1 and CDR2 are SQVTM and ANQGSEA. In DNA, the CDR3 is TGCAGCGTTGAAGGGGGACAGACCTACGAGCAGTACTTC. The encoded protein is CSVEGGQTYEQYF.

The chain uses TRBV2 and TRBJ2-4, with TRBD1 matching over 12 bases. Trimming cost V 7 bases and J 8 bases; bases outside gene matches: 6. CDR1 and CDR2 (germline): SNHLY, FYNNEI. This CDR3 comprises 14 residues. For the CDR3, the DNA is TGTGCCAGCACCCGGGACAGGGGGCGGGACATTCAGTACTTC. The encoded protein is CASTRDRGRDIQYF.

The rearrangement joins TRBV9 to TRBJ1-4; TRBD1 matches at 8 bases. Germline CDR1 SGDLS, CDR2 YYNGEE. The CDR3 loop spans 15 amino acids. V lost 3 bases to trimming and J lost 8 bases; unmatched junction nucleotides: 9. CDR3 DNA sequence: TGTGCCAGCAGCGGAGGGCGACAGGGGAACGAAAAACTGTTTTTT. Amino acid sequence: CASSGGRQGNEKLFF.

This sequence joins TRBV7-6 and TRBJ2-7; tentative D call: TRBD2 (6 bases). V was shortened by 1 base and J by 5 bases, with 15 bases between the two germline ends. This CDR3 is 15 amino acids long. Germline lookup yields CDR1 SGHVS and CDR2 FNYEAQ. The CDR3, as DNA: TGTGCCAGCAGCTTAGTTGGAGGGTTGGTCCACGAGCAGTACTTC. It encodes CASSLVGGLVHEQYF.

The rearrangement joins TRBV6-5 to TRBJ2-7; a weak D match, TRBD1 (6 bases). This CDR3 has 15 amino acids. Germline V lookup: CDR1 MNHEY, CDR2 SVGAGI. V gave up 8 bases and J gave up 0 bases, with 17 bases separating them. Here the CDR3 reads CASGTSNIPSYEQYF. CDR3 DNA: TGTGCCAGCGGGACAAGCAATATACCCTCCTACGAGCAGTACTTC.

The gene calls are TRBV7-9 and TRBJ1-2; D remains unclear. With 3 bases removed from V and 2 bases from J, the gap between germline ends came to 4 bases. The CDR3 has 12 amino acids. Germline V CDR1 and CDR2: SEHNR, FQNEAQ (reference sequence). The CDR3 is CASSLGNYGYTF. DNA of the CDR3: TGTGCCAGCAGCTTGGGCAACTATGGCTACACCTTC.

V usage is TRBV9 and J usage is TRBJ2-1, with unresolved D. Germline lookup yields CDR1 SGDLS and CDR2 YYNGEE. CDR3 length: 11 amino acids. V gave up 3 bases and J gave up 5 bases, with 3 bases separating them. DNA of the CDR3: TGTGCCAGCAGCGCAAACAATGAGCAGTTCTTC. Translating it yields CASSANNEQFF.

CDR3: CASSQGDRDYGYTF. CDR3 in DNA: TGTGCCAGCAGCCAGGGGGACAGGGACTATGGCTACACCTTC. This chain connects TRBV13 to TRBJ1-2; 9 bases are a match to TRBD1. Trimming removed 5 bases from V and 3 bases from J; junction bases left unmatched: 4. Germline values: CDR1 PRHDT, CDR2 FYEKMQ (reference sequence). This CDR3 has 14 amino acids.

The chain is built from TRBV11-2 and TRBJ2-6, with 9 bases fitting TRBD1. V was clipped by 6 bases and J by 1 base; unmatched bases: 10. CDR1 and CDR2 (germline): SGHAT, FQNNGV. CDR3 length: 18 residues. The CDR3 DNA is TGTGCCAGCAGTTCCGGGACAGGGTTTTCTTCTGGGGCCAACGTCCTGACTTTC. This gives the protein CASSSGTGFSSGANVLTF.

The chain links TRBV19 to TRBJ2-5; 13 nucleotides line up with TRBD2. Trimming took 8 bases from V and 5 from J; bases not matched to a gene: 8. This CDR3 contains 15 residues. CDR1 LNHDA and CDR2 SQIVND come from the germline V gene (reference sequence). In DNA form, the CDR3 reads TGTGCCAGTTCGACTAGCGGGGGGACAGGGGAGACCCAGTACTTC. Translated: CASSTSGGTGETQYF.

This rearrangement joins TRBV7-3 to TRBJ2-1, with 7 nucleotides matching TRBD1. After removal of 4 bases from V and 8 bases from J, the junction contained 8 bases not matched to a gene. CDR1 SGHTA and CDR2 FQGTGA come from the germline V gene. This CDR3 contains 14 residues. As DNA, the CDR3 is TGTGCCAGCAGCTCGAACCCTGACAGGGATGAGCAGTTCTTC. The encoded protein is CASSSNPDRDEQFF.

The chain recombines TRBV6-5 with TRBJ1-2; TRBD1 is a possible D gene (6 bases). This CDR3 comprises 13 residues. CDR1 MNHEY and CDR2 SVGAGI come from the germline V gene. V was shortened by 7 bases and J by 3 bases, with 12 bases between the two germline ends. DNA of the CDR3: TGTGCCAGCACCATGACAGGTTACTATGGCTACACCTTC. Protein: CASTMTGYYGYTF.

Here the CDR3 reads CASSQGGAEAFF. The DNA of the CDR3 is TGTGCCAGCAGCCAGGGGGGAGCTGAAGCTTTCTTT. The V call is TRBV4-2, the J call TRBJ1-1; tentative D call: TRBD1 (5 bases). Germline CDR1 LGHNA, CDR2 YNFKEQ. V lost 3 bases and J 6 bases, leaving 8 bases between the germline ends. This CDR3 contains 12 residues.

This clone was counted a few times. This chain's CDR3 is CATSRTGLANEKLFF. CDR3 sequence (DNA): TGTGCCACCAGCAGAACAGGACTAGCTAATGAAAAACTGTTTTTT. V and J are TRBV15 and TRBJ1-4; TRBD1 might be the D (5 bases). Trimming stripped 2 bases from V and 3 bases from J, with 10 bases between. The CDR3 runs to 15 residues. In germline, CDR1 is LNHNV, CDR2 YYDKDF (reference sequence).

V usage is TRBV15 and J usage is TRBJ2-7, with a possible D match to TRBD2 (5 bases). The CDR3 is 13 residues long. Germline V gene data show CDR1 as LNHNV and CDR2 as YYDKDF (reference sequence). Deletions cut 1 base from V and 6 bases from J, with 10 bases between. CDR3 DNA: TGTGCCACCAGCAGAGCGTCCGAGGGCGAGCAGTACTTC. Protein sequence: CATSRASEGEQYF.

This chain links TRBV19 with TRBJ2-1; D remains ambiguous. The V and J ends lost 3 bases and 0 bases respectively, with 9 bases between them. The CDR3 spans 15 residues. The germline V gene has CDR1 LNHDA and CDR2 SQIVND (reference sequence). CDR3 coding DNA: TGTGCCAGTAGTATGATCATGAGCTCCTACAATGAGCAGTTCTTC. Translation: CASSMIMSSYNEQFF.

The gene calls are TRBV27 and TRBJ1-2; TRBD1 agrees at 9 bases. Germline CDR1 reads MNHEY; CDR2 reads SMNVEV (reference sequence). The CDR3 contains 16 residues. J lost 7 bases, V lost 1 base, and 10 bases had no gene match. The CDR3, as DNA: TGTGCCAGCAGTTTATGGGGGACAGGGCCTGCCGCTGGCTACACCTTC. Residues: CASSLWGTGPAAGYTF.

This chain uses TRBV7-9 with TRBJ1-1, with 9 bases that match TRBD1. The germline CDR1 and CDR2 sequences are SEHNR and FQNEAQ (reference sequence). Trimming at V came to 6 bases and at J to 5 bases, leaving 13 bases not matched to a gene. This CDR3 is 16 amino acids long. CDR3 loop: CASRSTGGPRVTEAFF. As DNA, the CDR3 is TGTGCCAGCAGGAGCACAGGGGGCCCAAGAGTGACTGAAGCTTTCTTT.

In its sample, this clone was seen a few times. The chain recombines TRBV4-1 with TRBJ1-2; 7 bases line up with TRBD1. The junction had 0 bases not matched to a gene; V was cut back by 0 bases and J by 2 bases. CDR1 and CDR2 (germline): MGHRA, YSYEKL. The CDR3 runs to 14 residues. CDR3 amino acids: CASSQETGNYGYTF. The CDR3 coding sequence is TGCGCCAGCAGCCAAGAGACAGGGAACTATGGCTACACCTTC.

The gene calls are TRBV7-6 and TRBJ2-1; no clear D gene. CDR3 length: 15 residues. V lost 5 bases, J lost 3 bases, and 14 bases lay in between. CDR1 SGHVS and CDR2 FNYEAQ come from the germline V gene. CDR3 DNA: TGTGCCAGCAGCGTGACTCCTCTGGGCTACAATGAGCAGTTCTTC. Translated, it gives CASSVTPLGYNEQFF. Based on the CDR3 plus reference TRBV7-6 and TRBJ2-1, the full variable domain is GAGVSQSPRYKVTKRGQDVALRCDPISGHVSLYWYRQALGQGPEFLTYFNYEAQQDKSGLPNDRFSAERPEGSISTLTIQRTEQRDSAMYRCASSVTPLGYNEQFFGPGTRLTVL.

The DNA for the CDR3 is TGTGCCAGCAGCTTAGGTAACGAGCAGTACTTC. Its translation is CASSLGNEQYF. The chain links TRBV7-8 to TRBJ2-7; no firm D call. CDR1 is SGHVS, CDR2 FQNEAQ, per germline. The length of the CDR3 is 11 residues. V dropped 1 base and J dropped 5 bases, with 3 bases sitting between them.

This sequence joins TRBV29-1 and TRBJ2-2, with 8 bases that match TRBD1. Germline CDR1 is SQVTM and CDR2 is ANQGSEA. J was trimmed by 1 base and V by 5 bases; bases with no gene match: 3. The CDR3 length is 14 residues. The CDR3 loop reads CSVQDRVNTGELFF. CDR3 nucleotides: TGCAGCGTTCAGGACAGGGTGAACACCGGGGAGCTGTTTTTT.

This clone appeared a single time. The rearrangement uses TRBV7-6 and TRBJ2-3; D might be TRBD2 (6 bases). Per the germline V gene, CDR1 is SGHVS and CDR2 is FNYEAQ. The CDR3 runs 13 residues. Between the trimmed V and J ends, which lost 4 bases and 4 bases, there was a span of 9 bases. CDR3 region: CASSSGGADTQYF. CDR3 DNA: TGTGCCAGCAGCTCCGGAGGGGCAGATACGCAGTATTTT.